This T cell receptor beta chain comes out of a study of cytomegalovirus exposure and HLA in healthy donors. Study-level points and caveats: Cytomegalovirus-associated status was assigned to more than 150 TCR beta chains. Presence/absence analysis assumed near-uniform sequencing depth across donors.

Both 60 Vbeta primers and 13 Jbeta primers went into the PCR. The table came from immunoSEQ multiplex PCR; TCRdb's copy has only in-frame clones and leaves some out. The sample holds about 52,000 clones. Concerning this clone itself: Its antigen is not known.

The CDR3 is 13 amino acids. The V end was cut by 5 bases, the J end by 7 bases, with 15 bases between. CDR1 and CDR2 from the germline V gene are SGHNT and YENEEA. This receptor was identified in a woman aged 55-70 years in good health and CMV-seropositive. V gene TRBV11-3 combines with J gene TRBJ2-7; possible D gene TRBD1, 6 bases. The sequencing input was PBMCs. CDR3 sequence: CASSDTGSREQYF. The CDR3 DNA is TGTGCCAGCAGCGACACAGGGAGTCGGGAGCAGTACTTC.